This TCR beta chain was obtained from a study of lymphopenia after photon versus proton radiotherapy. Study findings and constraints: Under photons, naive T cells and diversity fell while effector/memory populations rose. Post-nadir diversity loss with photons came from oligoclonal expansion, particularly CD8+ Temra cells.

As to this clone: Antigen specificity is unknown.

The V gene's germline CDR1 is LNHDA and CDR2 SQIVND (reference sequence). V lost 3 bases, J lost 9 bases, and 9 bases lay in between. The CDR3 length is 11 residues. Assay used: immunoSEQ multiplex PCR; TCRdb lists only in-frame clones, some missing. The table lists about 18,000 clones, more than 85% of them singletons. This sequence originates from a middle-aged woman with cholangiocarcinoma. The sequencing here drew on peripheral blood, taken from a patient treated with photon-based radiotherapy. The V call is TRBV19, the J call TRBJ2-7; D unresolved. DNA of the CDR3: TGTGCCAGTAGTATCGGGCCTGTGCAGTACTTC. This translates into CASSIGPVQYF.